This T cell receptor beta chain appears in the sequencing data of a study (dated by TCRdb to 2013 to 2016). Background for the entire study: The study examined whether tumor-infiltrating Tregs in breast cancer are drawn from blood Tregs or arise in situ by conversion from other CD4+ T cell subsets. The paper as a whole reports these results and caveats: The validation in the larger cohort was limited to a single TCR beta V-J rearrangement instead of whole repertoires. In terms of TCR gene usage, tumor memory CD4+ T cells clustered together with blood and lymph node memory CD4+ cells, as well as with lymph node naive CD4+ cells. The TCR alpha and beta sequences of tumor-infiltrating Tregs showed the greatest overlap with tumor naive CD4+ T cells, followed by blood naive CD4+ T cells.

Naive CD4+ T cells were purified with the Miltenyi Naive CD4+ T Cell Isolation kit, with Tregs depleted using CD25 microbeads. Tregs, naive and memory CD4+ T cells from tumor, blood and ipsilateral draining lymph nodes of five breast cancer patients underwent full-length TCR alpha and beta sequencing. Tumor tissue and lymph nodes from ipsilateral axillary dissection were perfused with PBS, minced and digested with collagenase I and hyaluronidase. Ficoll density gradient centrifugation was used to isolate mononuclear cells from lymph nodes or from 50 ml of peripheral blood. A purity exceeding 90% was confirmed by FACS for the sorted cell populations. This clonotype is medium-sized (0.01 to 0.1%) in terms of sample share. The clone's antigen remains unknown. Base qualities are not at hand, and no much larger clone is one base apart. Full-length TCR variable regions were amplified by 5' RACE PCR with constant-region reverse primers, and semi-nested PCR with Nested Universal Primer A was subsequently performed. The ReliaPrep RNA Cell Miniprep System was used to extract total RNA, which was then reverse transcribed into 5'RACE-ready cDNA with the SMARTer RACE 5'/3' Kit. Full-length TCR alpha and beta libraries were barcoded with multiplex adaptors and sequenced on an Illumina MiSeq. The published analysis was carried out like this. For each of nine subset-tissue groups, sequencing data from the five patients were pooled, and the groups were compared by unsupervised clustering of TCR gene usage. Repertoire similarity was calculated with the Morisita-Horn index, weighting shared sequences by their contribution to each repertoire. TCRdb reran the public reads through fastp at Q25 and MiXCR, keeping productive beta chains. Rows with one shared CDR3 protein collapse into an entry with the most common genes and DNA. The V and J calls were determined by TCRdb, not by the authors. The sample data list about 8,900 distinct CDR3 sequences, and 25% to 30% of these were observed just once. The ten biggest clones cover under 5.5% of the sample.

The V end gives up 4 bases and the J end 2 bases, leaving 11 bases in the junction not matched to a gene. The CDR3 spans 16 residues, from the cysteine through the phenylalanine. Just CDR3 DNA is preserved here, 48 bases in frame from base 1. CDR1 and CDR2, per the germline V gene, are SGHRS and YFSETQ. Sequencing was performed on naive CD4+ T cells sorted from a lymph node. This sample's cell subset or site label indicates: naive CD4+ T cells, CD4+CD45RA+CD25-. This chain is built from TRBV5-1 and TRBJ2-5; TRBD2 matches 7 bases in the middle. The clonotype originates from a female donor with breast cancer. The sequenced DNA: TGCGCCAGCAGCATAAGAGAGCGGGGCTATCAAGAGACCCAGTACTTC. Translated, it gives CASSIRERGYQETQYF. Full variable domain (CDR3 extended with the reference TRBV5-1 and TRBJ2-5 proteins): KAGVTQTPRYLIKTRGQQVTLSCSPISGHRSVSWYQQTPGQGLQFLFEYFSETQRNKGNFPGRFSGRQFSNSRSEMNVSTLELGDSALYLCASSIRERGYQETQYFGPGTRLLVL.